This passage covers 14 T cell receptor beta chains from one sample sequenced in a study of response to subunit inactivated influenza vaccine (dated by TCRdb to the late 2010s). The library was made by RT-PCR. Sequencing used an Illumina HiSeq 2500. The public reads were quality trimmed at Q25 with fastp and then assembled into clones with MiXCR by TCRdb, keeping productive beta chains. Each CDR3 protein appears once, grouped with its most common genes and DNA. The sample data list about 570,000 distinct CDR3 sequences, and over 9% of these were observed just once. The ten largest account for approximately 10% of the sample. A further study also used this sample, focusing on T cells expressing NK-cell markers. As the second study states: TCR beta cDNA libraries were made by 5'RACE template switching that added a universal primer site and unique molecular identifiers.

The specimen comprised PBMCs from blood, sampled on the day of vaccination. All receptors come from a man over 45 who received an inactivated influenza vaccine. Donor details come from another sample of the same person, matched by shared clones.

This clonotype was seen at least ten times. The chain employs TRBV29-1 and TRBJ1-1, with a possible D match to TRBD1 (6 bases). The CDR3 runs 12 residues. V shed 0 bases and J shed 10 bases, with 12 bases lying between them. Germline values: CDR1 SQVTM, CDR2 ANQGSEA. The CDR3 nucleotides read TGCAGCGTTGAAGATCAGGGGCAACGAGCTTTCTTT. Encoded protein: CSVEDQGQRAFF.

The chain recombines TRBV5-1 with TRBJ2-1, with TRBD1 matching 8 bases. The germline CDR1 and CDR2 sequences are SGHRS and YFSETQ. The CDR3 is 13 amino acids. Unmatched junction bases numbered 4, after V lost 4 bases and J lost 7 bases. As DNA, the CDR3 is TGCGCCAGCAGCCGAGACAGGGGAAATGAGCAGTTCTTC. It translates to CASSRDRGNEQFF.

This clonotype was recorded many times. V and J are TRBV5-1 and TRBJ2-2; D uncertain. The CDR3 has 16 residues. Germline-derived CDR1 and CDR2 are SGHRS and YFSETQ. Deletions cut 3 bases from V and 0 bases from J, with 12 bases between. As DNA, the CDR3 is TGCGCCAGCAGCTCGTCGGTCAGAGCGAACACCGGGGAGCTGTTTTTT. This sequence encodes CASSSSVRANTGELFF. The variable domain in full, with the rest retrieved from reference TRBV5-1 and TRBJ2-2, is KAGVTQTPRYLIKTRGQQVTLSCSPISGHRSVSWYQQTPGQGLQFLFEYFSETQRNKGNFPGRFSGRQFSNSRSEMNVSTLELGDSALYLCASSSSVRANTGELFFGEGSRLTVL.

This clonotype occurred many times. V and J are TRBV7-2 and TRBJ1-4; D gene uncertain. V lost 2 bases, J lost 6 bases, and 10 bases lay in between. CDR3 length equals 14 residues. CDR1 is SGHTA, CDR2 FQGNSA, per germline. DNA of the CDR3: TGTGCCAGCAGCTTATCAACTCTGGATGAAAAACTGTTTTTT. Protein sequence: CASSLSTLDEKLFF.

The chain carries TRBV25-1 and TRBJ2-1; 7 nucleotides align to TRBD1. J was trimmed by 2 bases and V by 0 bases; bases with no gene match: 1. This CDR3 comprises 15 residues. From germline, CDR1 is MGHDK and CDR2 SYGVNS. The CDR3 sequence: CASSEYGQAYNEQFF. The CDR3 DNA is TGTGCCAGCAGTGAATATGGACAGGCCTACAATGAGCAGTTCTTC. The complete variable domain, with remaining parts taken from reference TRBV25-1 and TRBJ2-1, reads EADIYQTPRYLVIGTGKKITLECSQTMGHDKMYWYQQDPGMELHLIHYSYGVNSTEKGDLSSESTVSRIRTEHFPLTLESARPSHTSQYLCASSEYGQAYNEQFFGPGTRLTVL.

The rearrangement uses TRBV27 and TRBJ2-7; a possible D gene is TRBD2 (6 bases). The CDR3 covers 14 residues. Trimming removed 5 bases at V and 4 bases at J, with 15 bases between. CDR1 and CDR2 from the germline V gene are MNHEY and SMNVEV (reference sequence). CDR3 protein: CASSATRVSYEQYF. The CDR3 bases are TGTGCCAGCAGTGCGACTAGGGTCTCTTACGAGCAGTACTTC.

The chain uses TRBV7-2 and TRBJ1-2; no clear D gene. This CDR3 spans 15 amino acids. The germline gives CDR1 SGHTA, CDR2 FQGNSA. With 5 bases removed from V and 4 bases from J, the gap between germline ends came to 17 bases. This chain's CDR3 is CASSARSSDGYGYTF. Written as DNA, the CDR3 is TGTGCCAGCAGCGCGCGGAGCTCTGACGGCTATGGCTACACCTTC.

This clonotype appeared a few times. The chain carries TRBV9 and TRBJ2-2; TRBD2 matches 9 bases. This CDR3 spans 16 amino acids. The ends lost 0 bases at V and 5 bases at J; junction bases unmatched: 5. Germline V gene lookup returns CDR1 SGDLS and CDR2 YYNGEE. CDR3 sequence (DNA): TGTGCCAGCAGCGTAGGGGCGGGAGGGCCAACCGGGGAGCTGTTTTTT. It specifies CASSVGAGGPTGELFF.

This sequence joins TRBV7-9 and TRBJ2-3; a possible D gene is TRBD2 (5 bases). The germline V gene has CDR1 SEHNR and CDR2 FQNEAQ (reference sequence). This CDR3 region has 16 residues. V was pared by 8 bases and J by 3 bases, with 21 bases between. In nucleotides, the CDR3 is TGTGCCAGCCCGAAAGGTTGGGAGTGGCGGACAGATACGCAGTATTTT. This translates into CASPKGWEWRTDTQYF.

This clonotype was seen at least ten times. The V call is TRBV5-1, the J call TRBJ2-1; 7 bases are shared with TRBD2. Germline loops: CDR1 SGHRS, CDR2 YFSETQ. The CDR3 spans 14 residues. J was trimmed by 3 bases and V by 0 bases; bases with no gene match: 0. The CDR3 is CASSLERDYNEQFF. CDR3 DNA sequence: TGCGCCAGCAGCTTGGAGCGGGACTACAATGAGCAGTTCTTC.

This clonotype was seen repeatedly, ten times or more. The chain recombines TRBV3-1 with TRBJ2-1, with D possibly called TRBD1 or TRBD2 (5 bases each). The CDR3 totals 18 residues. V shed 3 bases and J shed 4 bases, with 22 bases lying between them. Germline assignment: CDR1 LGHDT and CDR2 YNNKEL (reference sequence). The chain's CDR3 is CASSHSGTRTRRYNEQFF. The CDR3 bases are TGTGCCAGCAGCCATTCCGGGACCCGAACCCGTAGGTACAATGAGCAGTTCTTC.

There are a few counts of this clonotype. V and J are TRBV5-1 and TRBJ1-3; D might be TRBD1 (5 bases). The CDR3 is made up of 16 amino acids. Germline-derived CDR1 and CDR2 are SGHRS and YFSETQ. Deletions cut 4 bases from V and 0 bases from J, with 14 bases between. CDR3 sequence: CASSDGTVSSGNTIYF. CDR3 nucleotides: TGCGCCAGCAGCGACGGGACCGTTAGCTCTGGAAACACCATATATTTT.

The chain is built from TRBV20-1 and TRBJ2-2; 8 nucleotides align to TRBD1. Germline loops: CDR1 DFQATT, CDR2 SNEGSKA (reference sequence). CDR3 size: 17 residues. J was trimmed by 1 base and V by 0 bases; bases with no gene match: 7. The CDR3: CSARDRQGPKNTGELFF. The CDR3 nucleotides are TGCAGTGCTAGAGACCGACAGGGGCCTAAGAACACCGGGGAGCTGTTTTTT.

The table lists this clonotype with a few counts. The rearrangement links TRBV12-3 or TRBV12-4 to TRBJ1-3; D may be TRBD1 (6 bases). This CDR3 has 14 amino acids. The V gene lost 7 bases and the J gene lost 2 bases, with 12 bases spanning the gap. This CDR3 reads CASTQRDTGNTIYF. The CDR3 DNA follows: TGTGCCAGCACCCAAAGGGACACTGGAAACACCATATATTTT.